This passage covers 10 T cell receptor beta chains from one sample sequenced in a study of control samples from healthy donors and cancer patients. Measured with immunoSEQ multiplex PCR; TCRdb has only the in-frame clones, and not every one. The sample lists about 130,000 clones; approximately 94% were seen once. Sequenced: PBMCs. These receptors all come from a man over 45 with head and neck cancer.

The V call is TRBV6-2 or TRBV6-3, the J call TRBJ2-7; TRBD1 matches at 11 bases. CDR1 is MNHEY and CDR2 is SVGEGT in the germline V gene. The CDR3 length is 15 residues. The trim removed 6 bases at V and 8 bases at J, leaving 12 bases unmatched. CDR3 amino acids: CASSLQGTGGQQQYF. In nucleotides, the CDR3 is TGTGCCAGCAGCCTCCAGGGGACAGGGGGGCAACAGCAGTACTTC.

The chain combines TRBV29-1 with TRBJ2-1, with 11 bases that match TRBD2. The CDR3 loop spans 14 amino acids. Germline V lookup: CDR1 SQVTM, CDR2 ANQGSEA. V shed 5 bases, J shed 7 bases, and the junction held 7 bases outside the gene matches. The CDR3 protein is CSVLAGGPMNEQFF. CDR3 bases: TGCAGCGTTTTAGCGGGGGGGCCGATGAATGAGCAGTTCTTC.

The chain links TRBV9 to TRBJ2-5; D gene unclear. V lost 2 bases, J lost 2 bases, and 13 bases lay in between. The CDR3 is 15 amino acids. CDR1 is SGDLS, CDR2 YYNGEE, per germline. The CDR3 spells CASSVTPQFQETQYF. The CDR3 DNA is TGTGCCAGCAGCGTTACCCCCCAATTTCAAGAGACCCAGTACTTC.

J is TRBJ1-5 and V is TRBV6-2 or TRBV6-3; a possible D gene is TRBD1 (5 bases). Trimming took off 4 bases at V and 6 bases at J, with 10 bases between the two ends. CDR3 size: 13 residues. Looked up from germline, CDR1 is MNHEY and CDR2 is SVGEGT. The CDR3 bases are TGTGCCAGCAGTTCCCGGGGCGTTCAGCCCCAGCATTTT. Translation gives CASSSRGVQPQHF.

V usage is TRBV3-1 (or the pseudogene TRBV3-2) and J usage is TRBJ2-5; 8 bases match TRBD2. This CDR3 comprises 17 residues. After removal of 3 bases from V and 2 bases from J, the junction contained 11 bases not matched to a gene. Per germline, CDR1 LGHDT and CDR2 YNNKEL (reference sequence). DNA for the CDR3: TGTGCCAGCAGCCATAATCGGGGGGGGCTAGGTCAAGAGACCCAGTACTTC. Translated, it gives CASSHNRGGLGQETQYF.

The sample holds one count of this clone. In nucleotides, the CDR3 is TGTGCCAGCAGCTTACGGGACAAGTATGGCTACACCTTC. It yields the protein CASSLRDKYGYTF. The rearrangement joins TRBV7-9 to TRBJ1-2; TRBD1 is a possible D gene (6 bases). The CDR3 sequence is 13 residues long. V shed 2 bases and J shed 5 bases, with 9 bases lying between them. CDR1 and CDR2 (germline): SEHNR, FQNEAQ (reference sequence).

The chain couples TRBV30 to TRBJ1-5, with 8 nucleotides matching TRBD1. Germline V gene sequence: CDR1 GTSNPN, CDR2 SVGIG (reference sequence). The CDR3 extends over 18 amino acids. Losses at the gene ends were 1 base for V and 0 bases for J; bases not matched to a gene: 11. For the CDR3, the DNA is TGTGCCTGGAGTGGCACCGGACAGGGCACCTATAGCAATCAGCCCCAGCATTTT. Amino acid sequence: CAWSGTGQGTYSNQPQHF.

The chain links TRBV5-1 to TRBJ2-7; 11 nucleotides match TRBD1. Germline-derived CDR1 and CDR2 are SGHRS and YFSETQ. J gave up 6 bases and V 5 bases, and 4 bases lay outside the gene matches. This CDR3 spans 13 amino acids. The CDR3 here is CASRRDRGAEQYF. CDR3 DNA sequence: TGCGCCAGCAGACGGGACAGGGGGGCCGAGCAGTACTTC. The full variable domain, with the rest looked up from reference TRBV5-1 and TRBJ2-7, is KAGVTQTPRYLIKTRGQQVTLSCSPISGHRSVSWYQQTPGQGLQFLFEYFSETQRNKGNFPGRFSGRQFSNSRSEMNVSTLELGDSALYLCASRRDRGAEQYFGPGTRLTVT.

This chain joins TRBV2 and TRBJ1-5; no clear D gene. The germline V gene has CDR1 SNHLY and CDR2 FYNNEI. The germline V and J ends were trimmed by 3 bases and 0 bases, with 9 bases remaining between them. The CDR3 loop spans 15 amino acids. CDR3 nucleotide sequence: TGTGCCAGCAGTGACAGGCGTTATAGCAATCAGCCCCAGCATTTT. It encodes CASSDRRYSNQPQHF.

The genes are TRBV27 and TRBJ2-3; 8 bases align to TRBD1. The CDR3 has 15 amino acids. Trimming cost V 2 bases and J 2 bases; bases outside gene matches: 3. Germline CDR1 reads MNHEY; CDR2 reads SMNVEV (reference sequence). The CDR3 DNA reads TGTGCCAGCAGTTTAAGGACAGGGTACACAGATACGCAGTATTTT. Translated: CASSLRTGYTDTQYF.